Listed here are 7 T cell receptor beta chains from one sample, sequenced in a study of blood T cell repertoires in COVID-19. Assay used: immunoSEQ multiplex PCR; TCRdb lists only in-frame clones, some missing. The sample has a few hundred thousand clones; roughly four fifths are singletons. The sequenced sample consisted of PBMCs or T cells enriched from blood (not recorded which). Receptors originate from a woman in her 50s who had recovered from COVID-19.

Remarks on this clone: Mismatch with germline at one junction end may stem from a read error. The DNA of the CDR3 is TGTGCCAGCAGTTACTCGACGGGAGACCACGAGACCCAGTACTTC. It codes for CASSYSTGDHETQYF. The chain has TRBV6-5 and TRBJ2-5; tentatively, D is TRBD2 (6 bases). Germline loops: CDR1 MNHEY, CDR2 SVGAGI. The CDR3 is made up of 15 amino acids.

The chain links TRBV7-6 to TRBJ2-3, with unresolved D. CDR3 size: 16 residues. The ends were cut back, 0 bases at V and 3 bases at J, with 13 bases in the middle. From germline, CDR1 is SGHVS and CDR2 FNYEAQ. The CDR3 loop reads CASSLASLGATDTQYF. The CDR3 coding sequence is TGTGCCAGCAGCTTAGCGTCCCTAGGTGCGACAGATACGCAGTATTTT.

The chain is built from TRBV25-1 and TRBJ2-1; 9 bases agree with TRBD2. This CDR3 has 15 residues. CDR1 and CDR2 (germline): MGHDK, SYGVNS. Trimming took 4 bases from V and 7 from J; bases not matched to a gene: 8. CDR3 amino acids: CASSVAGALANEQFF. CDR3 sequence (DNA): TGTGCCAGCAGTGTAGCGGGAGCCCTAGCTAATGAGCAGTTCTTC.

The chain carries TRBV19 and TRBJ1-5; TRBD1 is a possible D gene (6 bases). The CDR3 totals 15 residues. CDR1 is LNHDA, CDR2 SQIVND, per germline (reference sequence). The V end lost 4 bases, the J end lost 0 bases, and 10 bases lay between the germline ends. CDR3 amino acids: CASSTQGLSNQPQHF. CDR3 DNA sequence: TGTGCCAGTAGTACCCAGGGGCTTAGCAATCAGCCCCAGCATTTT.

V usage is TRBV19 and J usage is TRBJ2-7; possible D gene TRBD2, 6 bases. This CDR3 spans 13 amino acids. Trimming stripped 3 bases from V and 7 bases from J, with 13 bases between. The germline V gene encodes CDR1 LNHDA and CDR2 SQIVND (reference sequence). The CDR3 is CASSILGAGEQYF. In DNA, the CDR3 is TGTGCCAGTAGTATTTTAGGGGCGGGGGAGCAGTACTTC.

This rearrangement joins TRBV14 to TRBJ2-7, with 9 bases that match TRBD1. The CDR3 spans 17 residues. Germline CDR1 SGHDN, CDR2 FVKESK. V lost 2 bases, J lost 4 bases, and 12 bases stayed unmatched. CDR3 residues: CASSQPKRGTGFYEQYF. The CDR3 coding sequence is TGTGCCAGCAGCCAACCCAAGAGGGGGACAGGGTTTTACGAGCAGTACTTC.

This clone showed up just once. J is TRBJ1-3 and V is TRBV3-1 (or the pseudogene TRBV3-2), with D possibly being TRBD1 (6 bases). This CDR3 has 15 residues. Germline assignment: CDR1 LGHDT and CDR2 YNNKEL (reference sequence). Trimming pared 3 bases from V and 2 bases from J, leaving 11 bases between. This CDR3 reads CASSHGTTTGNTIYF. The CDR3 region has the DNA TGTGCCAGCAGCCATGGGACAACGACTGGAAACACCATATATTTT.